Listed below are T cell receptor beta chains from one sample, sequenced in a study of siplizumab effects on memory and regulatory T cells. Measured with immunoSEQ multiplex PCR; TCRdb has only the in-frame clones, and not every one. The profile shows 110,000 or so clones, around 90% of them singletons. The source material was Tregs sorted from blood. Source of these receptors: a human donor in good health. The CDR3 runs from the conserved cysteine through the conserved F or W. Each record gives: clone size, CDR3 length, V gene, J gene, D gene, CDR3 DNA, CDR3 protein. D genes are given only for firm matches. Size tells how often a clone was seen (once, few, many) or the class of an expanded clone, and some rows leave it out.

>-|12|TRBV6-5|TRBJ2-7|-
TGTGCCAGCAGACCTACTTTGGGGGAGCAGTACTTC
CASRPTLGEQYF
>-|11|TRBV20-1|TRBJ2-1|-
TGCAGTGCTAGACCTTCCGCGGGGCAGTTCTTC
CSARPSAGQFF
>-|13|TRBV10-1|TRBJ1-1|-
TGCGCCAGCAGGTGGGGGAAGAGCACTGAAGCTTTCTTT
CASRWGKSTEAFF
>-|13|TRBV5-1|TRBJ2-7|-
TGCGCCAGCAGCTCGCAGGGTCGCTACGAGCAGTACTTC
CASSSQGRYEQYF
>-|13|TRBV6-6|TRBJ2-1|-
TGTGCCAGCAGTTACTTCAGTTCTAATGAGCAGTTCTTC
CASSYFSSNEQFF
>-|15|TRBV7-9|TRBJ1-6|-
TGTGCCAGCAGCCCAGGGGACGGTTCTAATTCACCCCTCCACTTT
CASSPGDGSNSPLHF
>-|13|TRBV6-6|TRBJ2-3|TRBD1
TGTGCCAGCCTACAGGGGTCCACAGATACGCAGTATTTT
CASLQGSTDTQYF
>-|15|TRBV7-8|TRBJ2-3|-
TGTGCCAGCAGCTTACCAGGAGCTAGCACAGATACGCAGTATTTT
CASSLPGASTDTQYF
>once|15|TRBV9|TRBJ2-1|TRBD1
TGTGCCAGCAGCCCTCGGGACAGCTCCTACAATGAGCAGTTCTTC
CASSPRDSSYNEQFF
>-|18|TRBV5-1|TRBJ2-3|TRBD2
TGCGCCAGCAGCTTGAGTTTCGGGGGGGCATCTGGCACAGATACGCAGTATTTT
CASSLSFGGASGTDTQYF
>few|15|TRBV27|TRBJ2-7|TRBD1
TGTGCCAGCAGTTATGCCGGGACAGGACTCTACGAGCAGTACTTC
CASSYAGTGLYEQYF
>-|10|TRBV2|TRBJ2-5|-
TGTGCCAGCCTAGGGGAGACCCAGTACTTC
CASLGETQYF
>-|16|TRBV5-6|TRBJ1-5|TRBD1
TGTGCCAGCAGCGTCGGGACAGGCCATAGCAATCAGCCCCAGCATTTT
CASSVGTGHSNQPQHF
>-|14|TRBV19|TRBJ1-5|TRBD1
TGTGCCAGTAGTCAGGGACAGGGGAATCAGCCCCAGCATTTT
CASSQGQGNQPQHF
>-|15|TRBV10-3|TRBJ1-2|TRBD1
TGTGCCATCAGTGAGTTAGCTTTGGGACAGGGGGCGCCGACCTTC
CAISELALGQGAPTF
>-|13|TRBV29-1|TRBJ1-1|-
TGCAGCGCCTCCGAGGGCTGGAACACTGAAGCTTTCTTT
CSASEGWNTEAFF
>-|18|TRBV25-1|TRBJ1-4|TRBD1
TGTGCCAGCAGTGAATTCGTAGGGGGCTACATCGCTAATGAAAAACTGTTTTTT
CASSEFVGGYIANEKLFF
>-|14|TRBV29-1|TRBJ1-4|TRBD1
TGCAGCGTTGAAGAACAGGGGAGGTATGAAAAACTGTTTTTT
CSVEEQGRYEKLFF
>-|11|TRBV6-1|TRBJ2-7|-
TGTGCCAGCAGTTCTCTCTACGAGCAGTACTTC
CASSSLYEQYF
>once|15|TRBV6-5|TRBJ1-5|TRBD1
TGTGCCAGCAGTTACAGCGGACAGGGTAATCAGCCCCAGCATTTT
CASSYSGQGNQPQHF
>-|17|TRBV4-1|TRBJ1-5|-
TGCGCCAGCAGCCAAGATTTTATGGGCGCTAGCAATCAGCCCCAGCATTTT
CASSQDFMGASNQPQHF
>-|15|TRBV29-1|TRBJ2-1|-
TGCAGCGTCCAATCTTGGGGTGTTTCCTACAATGAGCAGTTCTTC
CSVQSWGVSYNEQFF
>-|18|TRBV14|TRBJ1-1|-
TGTGCCAGCAGCCGGGATTTGGGGGGGTTGAGAGTCAGTACTGAAGCTTTCTTT
CASSRDLGGLRVSTEAFF
>once|16|TRBV9|TRBJ2-1|TRBD2
TGTGCCAGCAGCGACTTACTAGCGGGAGGACGCAATGAGCAGTTCTTC
CASSDLLAGGRNEQFF
>-|14|TRBV28|TRBJ1-1|-
TGTGCCAGCAGCCTCCCTCATATGGGTACTGAAGCTTTCTTT
CASSLPHMGTEAFF
>-|14|TRBV18|TRBJ1-4|-
TGTGCCAGCTCCGAGGACAGAAGAAATGAAAAACTGTTTTTT
CASSEDRRNEKLFF
>-|13|TRBV7-3|TRBJ2-1|-
TGTGCCAGCAGCTTCCGGGGCGACAATGAGCAGTTCTTC
CASSFRGDNEQFF
>-|15|TRBV5-1|TRBJ1-1|-
TGCGCCAGCAGCTTGTTTGGGGTGACGGACACTGAAGCTTTCTTT
CASSLFGVTDTEAFF
>-|13|TRBV27|TRBJ1-2|-
TGTGCCAGCAGTCCTAATAGGGGCTATGGCTACACCTTC
CASSPNRGYGYTF
>-|16|TRBV18|TRBJ2-1|TRBD2
TGTGCCAGCTCACGCACCCGGGGCGGGAGGGCAGATGAGCAGTTCTTC
CASSRTRGGRADEQFF
>-|15|TRBV5-5|TRBJ1-1|-
TGTGCCAGCAGCTTGTACCCGGGAATGAACACTGAAGCTTTCTTT
CASSLYPGMNTEAFF
>-|13|TRBV5-5|TRBJ1-2|TRBD1
TGTGCCAGCAGCGGAGGACAGGGGCGGGGCTACACCTTC
CASSGGQGRGYTF
>-|15|TRBV18|TRBJ2-5|TRBD2
TGTGCCAGCTCCCTCGTAGCGGGGGTCGAGGAGACCCAGTACTTC
CASSLVAGVEETQYF
>-|14|TRBV5-4|TRBJ2-5|-
TGTGCCAGCAGCTTGGAGTTCAGTCAAGAGACCCAGTACTTC
CASSLEFSQETQYF
>-|12|TRBV9|TRBJ2-3|-
TGTGCCAGCAGCGTCTCCACAGATACGCAGTATTTT
CASSVSTDTQYF
>-|13|TRBV28|TRBJ1-4|-
TGTGCCAGCACCCAACCTGGAGGTGAAAAACTGTTTTTT
CASTQPGGEKLFF
>-|12|TRBV5-5|TRBJ1-2|-
TGTGCCAGCAGCTTTGCGGGGGGTGGCTACACCTTC
CASSFAGGGYTF
>-|14|TRBV7-2|TRBJ2-5|-
TGTGCCAGCAGCGCCCGACGGATCCAAGAGACCCAGTACTTC
CASSARRIQETQYF
>-|15|TRBV5-1|TRBJ2-3|-
TGCGCCAGCAACCTCGGCGGGGACAGCACAGATACGCAGTATTTT
CASNLGGDSTDTQYF
>-|13|TRBV30|TRBJ2-1|TRBD2
TGTGCCAGGACTAGCGGGAGGCACAATGAGCAGTTCTTC
CARTSGRHNEQFF
>-|14|TRBV11-1|TRBJ2-5|-
TGTGCCAGCAGCTTGTCCGTTCACCGGGAGACCCAGTACTTC
CASSLSVHRETQYF
>-|11|TRBV5-1|TRBJ2-5|-
TGCGCCAGCAGCTTACAAGAGACCCAGTACTTC
CASSLQETQYF
>-|14|TRBV6-5|TRBJ1-3|-
TGTGCCAGCAGCCGAGGGGGTCCTGGAAACACCATATATTTT
CASSRGGPGNTIYF
>-|15|TRBV18|TRBJ2-5|TRBD2
TGTGCCAGCTCCTGGGCTAGCGGGATCCAAGAGACCCAGTACTTC
CASSWASGIQETQYF
>-|11|TRBV20-1|TRBJ2-2|-
TGCAGTGCTAGAGATGTCGGGGAGCTGTTTTTT
CSARDVGELFF
>-|15|TRBV10-3|TRBJ1-1|-
TGTGCCATCAGATTATCAGGGAACGAGAGGGCTGAAGCTTTCTTT
CAIRLSGNERAEAFF
>-|15|TRBV10-3|TRBJ2-1|-
TGTGCCATCAGTGGACGGGGTAGTAGTATCGGTGAGCAGTTCTTC
CAISGRGSSIGEQFF
>-|12|TRBV18|TRBJ1-1|-
TGTGCCAGCTCACCCCCGGACACTGAAGCTTTCTTT
CASSPPDTEAFF
>-|18|TRBV18|TRBJ2-2|-
TGTGCCAGCTCACAGTCAGGAATTCGGGGGTCAAGGACCGGGGAGCTGTTTTTT
CASSQSGIRGSRTGELFF